The clone carrying this TCR beta chain came up many times. Its antigen is not known. The sample belongs to a study of T-cell memory formation after mild COVID-19. One entry per CDR3 protein, called by TCRdb with MiXCR from the 5' RACE reads. The repertoire holds around 130,000 distinct CDR3 sequences, with approximately 6.2% as singletons. Germline CDR1 is SGHTA and CDR2 is FQGNSA. V lost 7 bases and J lost 5, with 9 bases in between. The CDR3 length is 11 residues. Study findings and constraints: SARS-CoV-2 specificity of second-wave clones peaking day 37 was unconfirmed.

The sample was PBMCs or a T cell subset sorted from them (not recorded which). The sequence came from an adult woman who had mild COVID-19 (a few samples of this study predate the infection). Cell type and time point are not known. The chain joins TRBV7-2 to TRBJ2-7, with D unresolved. The CDR3 spells CASTAMNEQYF. The CDR3 nucleotides are TGTGCCAGCACGGCGATGAACGAGCAGTACTTC.